This T cell receptor beta chain was sequenced in a study of vaccination effects on CD4 cells after COVID-19. Broader study findings: Limitations: small convalescent group and missing early post-infection timepoints. Marked contraction was observed in infection-induced and vaccine-induced clones late after vaccination.

Viral peptide pool expansion of antigen-specific CD4+ T cells preceded sequencing in the ViraFEST assay. Cultured cells yielded isolated CD4+ T cells after 10 days. This individual tested PCR-positive for SARS-CoV-2 infection between March and December 2020. The CDR3 extends over 14 amino acids. The V and J ends lost 1 base and 9 bases respectively, with 13 bases between them. Germline CDR1 is SGHTA and CDR2 is FQGTGA. Turning to this clone: The antigen remains unidentified.

The protocol was immunoSEQ multiplex PCR, while the TCRdb copy is restricted to in-frame clones and leaves out a portion. The profile covers around 37,000 clones, with around 75% appearing a single time and 30% to 40% taken by the ten largest. The V call is TRBV7-3, the J call TRBJ2-1, with D uncertain. Sample: CD4+ T cells from PBMCs cultured with a peptide pool, taken before COVID-19 vaccination. The sequence came from a human donor who had a prior SARS-CoV-2 infection. CDR3 coding DNA: TGTGCCAGCAGCTTAATGGGTACGGTGGCTGAGCAGTTCTTC. The encoded protein is CASSLMGTVAEQFF.